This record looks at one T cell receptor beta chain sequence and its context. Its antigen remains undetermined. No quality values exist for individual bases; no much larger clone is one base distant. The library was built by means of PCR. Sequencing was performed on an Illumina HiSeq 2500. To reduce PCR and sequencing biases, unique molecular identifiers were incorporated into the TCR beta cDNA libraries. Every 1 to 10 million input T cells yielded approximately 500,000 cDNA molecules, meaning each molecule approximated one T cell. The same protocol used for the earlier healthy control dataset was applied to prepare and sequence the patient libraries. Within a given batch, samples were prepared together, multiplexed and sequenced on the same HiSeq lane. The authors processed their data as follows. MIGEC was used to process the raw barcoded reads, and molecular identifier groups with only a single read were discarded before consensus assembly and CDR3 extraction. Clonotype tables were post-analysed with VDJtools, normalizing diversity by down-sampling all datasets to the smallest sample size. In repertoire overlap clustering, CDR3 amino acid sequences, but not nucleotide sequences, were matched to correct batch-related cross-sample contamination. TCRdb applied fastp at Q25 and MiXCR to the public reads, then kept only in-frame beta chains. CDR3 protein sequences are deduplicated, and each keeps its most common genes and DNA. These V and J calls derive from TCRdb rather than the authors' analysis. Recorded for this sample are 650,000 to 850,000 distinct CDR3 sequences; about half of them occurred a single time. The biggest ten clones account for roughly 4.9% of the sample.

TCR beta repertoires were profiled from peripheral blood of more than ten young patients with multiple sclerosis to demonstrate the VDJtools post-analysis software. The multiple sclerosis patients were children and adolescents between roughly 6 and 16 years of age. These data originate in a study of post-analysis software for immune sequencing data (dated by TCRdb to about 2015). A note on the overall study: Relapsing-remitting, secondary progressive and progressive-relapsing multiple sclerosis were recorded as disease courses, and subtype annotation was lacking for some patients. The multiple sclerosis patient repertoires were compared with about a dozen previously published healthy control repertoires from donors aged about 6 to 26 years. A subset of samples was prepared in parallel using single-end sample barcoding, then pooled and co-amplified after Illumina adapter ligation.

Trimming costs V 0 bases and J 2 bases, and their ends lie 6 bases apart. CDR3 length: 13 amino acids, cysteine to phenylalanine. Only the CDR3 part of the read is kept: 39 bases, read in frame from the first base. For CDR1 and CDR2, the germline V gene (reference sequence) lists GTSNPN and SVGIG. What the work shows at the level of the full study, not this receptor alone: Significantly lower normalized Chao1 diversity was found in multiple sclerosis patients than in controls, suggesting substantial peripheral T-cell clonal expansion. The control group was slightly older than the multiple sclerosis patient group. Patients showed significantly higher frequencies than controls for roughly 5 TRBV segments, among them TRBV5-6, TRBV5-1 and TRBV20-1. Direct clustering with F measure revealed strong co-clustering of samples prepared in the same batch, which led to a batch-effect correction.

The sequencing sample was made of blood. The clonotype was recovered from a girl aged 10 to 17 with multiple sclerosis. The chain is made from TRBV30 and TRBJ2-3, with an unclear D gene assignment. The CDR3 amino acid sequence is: CAWSVLSTDTQYF. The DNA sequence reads TGTGCCTGGAGTGTACTCTCCACAGATACGCAGTATTTT.